Shown below are 3 T cell receptor beta chains from a single sample sequenced in a study of T cell repertoires in cytomegalovirus infection. TCRdb fed the reads into MiXCR, producing one record per CDR3 protein. The top ten clones hold almost 25% of a sample with some 180,000 distinct CDR3 sequences, 17% of them seen once. Source material: CD8+ T cells from PBMCs. All receptors come from a human donor in good health (CMV status not recorded). Some clones in this sample may be carry-over from other donors' samples.

This clonotype was counted between two and nine times. V gene TRBV28 combines with J gene TRBJ2-1; 9 nucleotides agree with TRBD2. Trimming cost V 4 bases and J 6 bases; bases outside gene matches: 10. The CDR3 covers 16 residues. Germline V gives CDR1 MDHEN, CDR2 SYDVKM. CDR3 residues: CASSSRGGAAGNEQFF. The CDR3 coding sequence is TGTGCCAGCAGTTCGCGGGGGGGGGCAGCAGGCAATGAGCAGTTCTTC. Full variable domain (remainder filled in from reference TRBV28 and TRBJ2-1): DVKVTQSSRYLVKRTGEKVFLECVQDMDHENMFWYRQDPGLGLRLIYFSYDVKMKEKGDIPEGYSVSREKKERFSLILESASTNQTSMYLCASSSRGGAAGNEQFFGPGTRLTVL.

This clonotype was detected only a few times. The chain joins TRBV28 to TRBJ2-1, with a tentative D call TRBD1 (6 bases). Deletions cut 6 bases from V and 8 bases from J, with 20 bases between. The CDR3 sequence is 15 residues long. Germline CDR1 MDHEN, CDR2 SYDVKM. As DNA, the CDR3 is TGTGCCAGCAGGCTTAGGGACACGGCCCGCGATGAGCAGTTCTTC. Its protein is CASRLRDTARDEQFF.

This clonotype was detected only a few times. The rearrangement joins TRBV4-3 to TRBJ2-7; maybe TRBD2 (5 bases). V shed 8 bases and J shed 2 bases, with 13 bases lying between them. Germline V CDR1 and CDR2: LGHNA, YSLEER. The CDR3 is made up of 13 amino acids. The CDR3 reads CASREDLTYEQYF. CDR3 bases: TGCGCCAGCCGAGAGGACTTGACCTACGAGCAGTACTTC.